This TCR beta chain originates from a study of PD-1 blockade in classical Hodgkin lymphoma. Study overall: The nivolumab dose that patients received was 3 mg/kg, given intravenously every 2 weeks.

Whole-study findings and limits: Exclusion was applied to patients who started nivolumab under 1 year after ASCT. The drivers behind the repertoire differences, possibly disease activity or prior therapy, remain undefined. Newly diagnosed patients had diversity similar to the baseline diversity of complete responders.

Each patient relapsed following autologous stem cell transplantation, and prior brentuximab vedotin exposure differed. A note on this clone: Antigen specificity is unknown.

Trimming pared 0 bases from V and 4 bases from J, leaving 10 bases between. Germline V gene data show CDR1 as SGHRS and CDR2 as YFSETQ. CDR3 length equals 14 residues. The protocol was immunoSEQ multiplex PCR, while the TCRdb copy is restricted to in-frame clones and leaves out a portion. The top ten clones hold around 9.7% of a sample with about 40,000 clones, 85% to 90% of them seen once. Specimen: peripheral blood mononuclear cells (PBMCs), collected at baseline. V gene TRBV5-1 combines with J gene TRBJ2-5; no firm D call. This TCR was sampled from a human donor with classical Hodgkin lymphoma. CDR3 in DNA: TGCGCCAGCAGCTTGGGGGCAGATCCAGAGACCCAGTACTTC. Residues: CASSLGADPETQYF. The full variable domain, its missing parts supplied by reference TRBV5-1 and TRBJ2-5, is KAGVTQTPRYLIKTRGQQVTLSCSPISGHRSVSWYQQTPGQGLQFLFEYFSETQRNKGNFPGRFSGRQFSNSRSEMNVSTLELGDSALYLCASSLGADPETQYFGPGTRLLVL.